The next 10 T cell receptor beta chains were all read from a single sample in a study of shared clonotypes between healthy human individuals. Produced via immunoSEQ multiplex PCR; TCRdb's table is partial and in-frame only. The sample consists of a few million clones, over 85% of them appearing once. The sequenced sample was naive CD4+ T cells from PBMCs. Subset meaning: CD45RA+ positively selected. These receptors all come from a man aged 18 to 30 in good health. Some clones in this sample may be carry-over from other donors' samples.

The chain uses TRBV6-5 and TRBJ2-7, with a possible D match to TRBD1 (5 bases). Germline CDR1 reads MNHEY; CDR2 reads SVGAGI. The CDR3 spans 13 residues. The V end lost 6 bases, the J end lost 7 bases, and 16 bases lay between the germline ends. CDR3 region: CASRGRRVWEQYF. The CDR3 nucleotides read TGTGCCAGCAGGGGGCGAAGAGTTTGGGAGCAGTACTTC.

This clone was seen once. This specimen includes other DNA sequences encoding the same CDR3. V gene TRBV5-1 combines with J gene TRBJ2-5, with TRBD1 identical over 9 bases. The CDR3 spans 13 residues. Trimming removed 5 bases from V and 2 bases from J; junction bases left unmatched: 1. Per germline, CDR1 SGHRS and CDR2 YFSETQ. The CDR3 region has the DNA TGCGCCAGCAGTGACAGGGGGCAAGAGACCCAGTACTTC. Translating gives CASSDRGQETQYF.

With regard to this clone: Other DNA sequences within the sample encode an identical CDR3. The chain combines TRBV5-1 with TRBJ1-2; maybe TRBD1 (5 bases). The CDR3 sequence is 14 residues long. Germline V CDR1 and CDR2: SGHRS, YFSETQ. Deletions cut 0 bases from V and 3 bases from J, with 9 bases between. The CDR3 sequence is CASSLVGRDYGYTF. The DNA of the CDR3 is TGCGCCAGCAGCTTGGTGGGACGGGACTATGGCTACACCTTC.

DNA for the CDR3: TGTGCCAGTACAAGAGGGCCCAAGCGTTCCAACTATGGCTACACCTTC. Translated, it gives CASTRGPKRSNYGYTF. J is TRBJ1-2 and V is TRBV19; D gene unclear. The CDR3 is 16 amino acids. CDR1 is LNHDA, CDR2 SQIVND, per germline (reference sequence). V lost 7 bases and J lost 2, with 20 bases in between. The variable domain in full, completed from reference TRBV19 and TRBJ1-2, reads DGGITQSPKYLFRKEGQNVTLSCEQNLNHDAMYWYRQDPGQGLRLIYYSQIVNDFQKGDIAEGYSVSREKKESFPLTVTSAQKNPTAFYLCASTRGPKRSNYGYTFGSGTRLTVV.

The genes are TRBV7-3 and TRBJ2-1; D gene unclear. The CDR3 length is 14 residues. Germline V gene sequence: CDR1 SGHTA, CDR2 FQGTGA. V was trimmed by 1 base and J by 2 bases, leaving 6 bases between them. CDR3 DNA sequence: TGTGCCAGCAGCTTAAGTCGAGCCTACAATGAGCAGTTCTTC. Protein product: CASSLSRAYNEQFF. The variable domain in full, completed from reference TRBV7-3 and TRBJ2-1, reads GAGVSQTPSNKVTEKGKYVELRCDPISGHTALYWYRQSLGQGPEFLIYFQGTGAADDSGLPNDRFFAVRPEGSVSTLKIQRTERGDSAVYLCASSLSRAYNEQFFGPGTRLTVL.

The chain uses TRBV5-1 and TRBJ1-4, with TRBD1 matching 11 bases. Trimming at V came to 2 bases and at J to 7 bases, leaving 7 bases not matched to a gene. Germline loops: CDR1 SGHRS, CDR2 YFSETQ. The CDR3 spans 16 residues. This chain's CDR3 is CASSLGQGAMVEKLFF. The DNA of the CDR3 is TGCGCCAGCAGCTTAGGACAGGGGGCGATGGTTGAAAAACTGTTTTTT.

V and J are TRBV2 and TRBJ1-1; no definite D call. The CDR3 has 14 amino acids. Germline assignment: CDR1 SNHLY and CDR2 FYNNEI. V shed 7 bases and J shed 0 bases, with 12 bases lying between them. CDR3 in DNA: TGTGCCAGCACCAGGAGATACATGAACACTGAAGCTTTCTTT. As protein: CASTRRYMNTEAFF.

The CDR3 loop reads CASSQDSGGEAFF. The CDR3 coding sequence is TGCGCCAGCAGCCAAGATTCAGGAGGGGAAGCTTTCTTT. The rearrangement uses TRBV4-3 and TRBJ1-1; D remains unclear. V was trimmed by 0 bases and J by 8 bases, leaving 10 bases between them. The CDR3 has 13 residues. From germline, CDR1 is LGHNA and CDR2 YSLEER.

The rearrangement uses TRBV5-1 and TRBJ2-7, with D tentatively TRBD1 (6 bases). Looked up from germline, CDR1 is SGHRS and CDR2 is YFSETQ. V shed 4 bases and J shed 1 base, with 18 bases lying between them. The CDR3 contains 16 residues. The CDR3 region has the DNA TGCGCCAGCAGCCCCACGGGATGGGACACTTCCTACGAGCAGTACTTC. Translated, it gives CASSPTGWDTSYEQYF. The complete variable domain, with remaining parts taken from reference TRBV5-1 and TRBJ2-7, reads KAGVTQTPRYLIKTRGQQVTLSCSPISGHRSVSWYQQTPGQGLQFLFEYFSETQRNKGNFPGRFSGRQFSNSRSEMNVSTLELGDSALYLCASSPTGWDTSYEQYFGPGTRLTVT.

The V call is TRBV5-1, the J call TRBJ2-7; D is uncertain. The V end lost 0 bases, the J end lost 0 bases, and 7 bases lay between the germline ends. Per the germline V gene, CDR1 is SGHRS and CDR2 is YFSETQ. The CDR3 sequence is 14 residues long. CDR3 DNA sequence: TGCGCCAGCAGCTTGGACTGGAGCTCCTACGAGCAGTACTTC. It specifies CASSLDWSSYEQYF.